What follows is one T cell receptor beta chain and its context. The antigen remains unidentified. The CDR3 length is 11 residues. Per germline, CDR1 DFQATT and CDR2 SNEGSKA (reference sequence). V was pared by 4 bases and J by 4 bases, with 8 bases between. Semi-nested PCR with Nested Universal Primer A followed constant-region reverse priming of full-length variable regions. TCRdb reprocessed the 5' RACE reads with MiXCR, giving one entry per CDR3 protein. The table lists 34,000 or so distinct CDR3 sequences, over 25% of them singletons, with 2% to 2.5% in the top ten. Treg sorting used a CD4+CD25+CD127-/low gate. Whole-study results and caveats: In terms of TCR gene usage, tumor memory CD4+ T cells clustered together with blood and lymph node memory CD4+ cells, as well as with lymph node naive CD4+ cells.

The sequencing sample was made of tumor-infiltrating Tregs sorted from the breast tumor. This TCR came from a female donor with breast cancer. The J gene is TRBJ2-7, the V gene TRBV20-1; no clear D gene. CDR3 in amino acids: CSATLLYEQYF. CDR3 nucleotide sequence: TGCAGTGCTACCCTGTTGTACGAGCAGTACTTC.